Following are 20 T cell receptor beta chains from one sample sequenced in a study of tumor and adjacent non-tumor tissue in lung cancer. Three rounds of nested PCR, following a modified ARM-PCR protocol, produced the TCRbeta library. From the multiplex PCR reads, TCRdb called clonotypes with MiXCR, one entry per CDR3 protein. The profile shows roughly 81,000 distinct CDR3 sequences, around two thirds of them singletons. This sample's RNA came from whole unsorted tissue. Sequencing was performed on lung tumor tissue. These TCRs come from a man aged 65 to 79 with non-small cell lung cancer.

Here the CDR3 reads CASSSGKGGTYSKQFF. The CDR3 coding sequence is TGTGCCAGCAGCTCAGGGAAGGGCGGCACCTACAGTAAGCAGTTCTTC. J is TRBJ2-1 and V is TRBV11-2; D possibly corresponds to TRBD1 (5 bases). The CDR3 is 16 residues long. Trimming left V 4 bases short and J 11 bases short, with 24 bases between. Germline V gene sequence: CDR1 SGHAT, CDR2 FQNNGV.

With respect to this clonotype: One base away lies a much larger clone, so this may be a sequencing read error. The CDR3 is CASSSSGAGWNEQFF. CDR3 sequence (DNA): TGTGCCAGCAGTAGTTCCGGGGCAGGATGGAATGAGCAGTTCTTC. This sequence joins TRBV6-4 and TRBJ2-1, with D possibly called TRBD1 or TRBD2 (5 bases each). The V gene's germline CDR1 is MRHNA and CDR2 SNTAGT. The CDR3 covers 15 residues. Trimming stripped 5 bases from V and 7 bases from J, with 18 bases between.

This rearrangement joins TRBV29-1 to TRBJ2-3; no reliable D call. Per germline, CDR1 SQVTM and CDR2 ANQGSEA. The CDR3 totals 12 residues. In DNA form, the CDR3 reads TGCATCCCTAGTGGGGTGGTGGATACGCAGTATTTT. Residues: CIPSGVVDTQYF.

As regards this clonotype: A read error is possible here, since a much larger clone lies one base away. The V call is TRBV28, the J call TRBJ2-1; 16 nucleotides match TRBD2. The CDR3 runs 17 residues. Germline V lookup: CDR1 MDHEN, CDR2 SYDVKM. The CDR3 here is CASRLPGLAGGPDEHFF. The CDR3 coding sequence is TGTGCCAGCAGATTGCCGGGACTAGCGGGAGGGCCCGATGAGCATTTCTTC.

The sample holds a few counts of this clonotype. The CDR3 ends on some other residue instead of the conserved phenylalanine or tryptophan, so this is likely a read error. The CDR3 reads CASSSLGTSGSTDTQYL. CDR3 sequence (DNA): TGTGCCAGCAGTTCCCTCGGGACTAGTGGGAGCACAGATACGCAGTATCTT. This rearrangement joins TRBV11-2 to TRBJ2-3; TRBD2 agrees at 8 bases. The CDR3 sequence is 17 residues long. Germline V lookup: CDR1 SGHAT, CDR2 FQNNGV. With V trimmed by 6 bases and J by 0 bases, 11 bases remained unmatched.

V usage is TRBV11-2 and J usage is TRBJ1-2; D unclear. CDR3 length: 13 amino acids. Germline lookup yields CDR1 SGHAT and CDR2 FQNNGV. V lost 4 bases to trimming and J lost 13 bases, with 19 bases between them. In DNA, the CDR3 is TGTGCCAGCAGCTCGACAAACCTGGATATTCTCACCTTC. Translating gives CASSSTNLDILTF.

This sequence joins TRBV11-2 and TRBJ2-7, with TRBD1 matching over 7 bases. The CDR3 is 17 amino acids. Germline V CDR1 and CDR2: SGHAT, FQNNGV. J was trimmed by 1 base and V by 1 base; bases with no gene match: 10. The CDR3 reads CASSLGSGGSGSYEQYF. In DNA, the CDR3 is TGTGCCAGCAGCTTAGGGTCAGGGGGTTCCGGATCCTACGAGCAGTACTTC.

A remark on this clonotype: Its ends do not fully match the called genes, so a read error is possible. The rearrangement links TRBV11-3 to TRBJ2-2; unclear D gene. This CDR3 has 14 amino acids. Germline values: CDR1 SGHNT, CDR2 YENEEA. The CDR3 spells CASSLGSLTGELFF. CDR3 nucleotide sequence: TGTGCCAGTAGCTTAGGCTCCCTGACCGGGGAGCTGTTTTTT.

This clonotype has at least ten counts. The chain uses TRBV5-6 and TRBJ2-7; D uncertain. The CDR3 totals 13 residues. Germline V gives CDR1 SGHDT, CDR2 YYEEEE. V was cut by 4 bases and J by 4 bases, with 12 bases left in between. CDR3 sequence (DNA): TGTGCCAGCAGCCTAAACTTTAGGTACGAGCAGTACTTC. Translating gives CASSLNFRYEQYF.

This clonotype showed up just a few times. Possible read error: a much larger clone is one base away. A read error is likely, as this CDR3 ends without the conserved phenylalanine or tryptophan. The chain joins TRBV20-1 to TRBJ2-1, with TRBD1 matching over 9 bases. Germline V CDR1 and CDR2: DFQATT, SNEGSKA (reference sequence). This CDR3 spans 13 amino acids. V lost 3 bases and J lost 10; bases outside the gene matches: 7. In nucleotides, the CDR3 is TGCAGTGCTAGGAACAGGGGGCTAGGCGAGCAGTTCTTA. It yields the protein CSARNRGLGEQFL.

This clonotype has a handful of counts. The gene calls are TRBV7-9 and TRBJ2-1; 10 bases line up with TRBD2. From germline, CDR1 is SEHNR and CDR2 FQNEAQ (reference sequence). The CDR3 has 16 amino acids. J gave up 10 bases and V 5 bases, and 14 bases lay outside the gene matches. The CDR3: CASSDHSPSGRHEQFF. In DNA, the CDR3 is TGTGCCAGCAGCGACCACTCCCCTAGCGGGAGACACGAGCAGTTCTTC.

The gene calls are TRBV11-2 and TRBJ2-3; 8 nucleotides agree with TRBD2. CDR3 length: 16 amino acids. CDR1 and CDR2 from the germline V gene are SGHAT and FQNNGV. J lost 4 bases, V lost 7 bases, and 13 bases had no gene match. The CDR3 loop is CASNFRVAGMADTQYF. The CDR3 region has the DNA TGTGCCAGCAACTTCAGAGTAGCGGGGATGGCAGATACGCAGTATTTT.

In this sample, this clonotype turned up a few times. V is TRBV5-1 and J is TRBJ2-7; D uncertain. The CDR3 spans 13 residues. Germline lookup yields CDR1 SGHRS and CDR2 YFSETQ. Between the trimmed V and J ends, which lost 0 bases and 3 bases, there was a span of 7 bases. CDR3 sequence reads: CASSLAPNYEQYF. CDR3 nucleotide sequence: TGCGCCAGCAGCTTGGCTCCTAACTACGAGCAGTACTTC.

On this clonotype itself: A read error may produce the germline difference seen at one junction end. As DNA, the CDR3 is TGCGCCAGCAGCCTGGACGGGGAGAGCAATCAGTCCCAGCATTTT. Translation: CASSLDGESNQSQHF. The chain links TRBV5-1 to TRBJ1-5, with no clear D. Germline V gene lookup returns CDR1 SGHRS and CDR2 YFSETQ. This CDR3 has 15 residues.

About this clonotype: This may stem from a read error, because a much larger clone lies one nucleotide away. The genes are TRBV14 and TRBJ2-5; D is perhaps TRBD2 (7 bases). V shed 4 bases and J shed 9 bases, with 12 bases lying between them. CDR1 and CDR2 from the germline V gene are SGHDN and FVKESK. CDR3 length equals 12 residues. The CDR3 loop is CASSRRGAAQYF. The CDR3 bases are TGTGCCAGCAGCCGACGGGGGGCGGCCCAGTACTTC. The full variable domain, completed using reference TRBV14 and TRBJ2-5, is EAGVTQFPSHSVIEKGQTVTLRCDPISGHDNLYWYRRVMGKEIKFLLHFVKESKQDESGMPNNRFLAERTGGTYSTLKVQPAELEDSGVYFCASSRRGAAQYFGPGTRLLVL.

In regard to this clonotype: It may be a read error: a sequence one base away is much more abundant. The chain has TRBV14 and TRBJ2-5, with D possibly matching TRBD1 (5 bases). Germline V CDR1 and CDR2: SGHDN, FVKESK. This CDR3 region has 16 residues. V was cut by 0 bases and J by 5 bases, with 16 bases left in between. CDR3 sequence: CASSQDSTATRETQYF. CDR3 DNA sequence: TGTGCCAGCAGCCAAGATTCGACAGCCACGCGGGAGACCCAGTACTTC.

The V call is TRBV12-3 or TRBV12-4, the J call TRBJ2-7, with 9 bases fitting TRBD2. V lost 6 bases, J lost 8 bases, and 11 bases stayed unmatched. This CDR3 comprises 14 residues. CDR3 bases: TGTGCCAGCAGGGGGACTAGCCGGAGGATGAAGCAGTACTTC. It specifies CASRGTSRRMKQYF.

The gene calls are TRBV11-2 and TRBJ2-7; D unclear. Germline V gene lookup returns CDR1 SGHAT and CDR2 FQNNGV. V was cut by 1 base and J by 3 bases, with 10 bases left in between. CDR3 size: 14 residues. The CDR3 sequence is CASSLGYGNYEQYF. The CDR3 DNA reads as TGTGCCAGCAGCTTAGGGTACGGAAACTACGAGCAGTACTTC.

Regarding this clonotype: A read error may be the cause here, since a much bigger clone is one base away. The chain uses TRBV30 and TRBJ1-1; no clear D gene. Germline CDR1 GTSNPN, CDR2 SVGIG (reference sequence). The CDR3 runs 10 residues. CDR3 coding DNA: TGTACCGGCAGGAGAAATGAAGCTTTCTTT. Residues: CTGRRNEAFF. Based on the CDR3 plus reference TRBV30 and TRBJ1-1, the full variable domain is SQTIHQWPATLVQPVGSPLSLECTVEGTSNPNLYWYRQAAGRGLQLLFYSVGIGQISSEVPQNLSASRPQDRQFILSSKKLLLSDSGFYLCTGRRNEAFFGQGTRLTVV.

A note on this clonotype: One end of the junction fails to match germline, which may point to a read error. The V call is TRBV11-2, the J call TRBJ2-5, with 7 bases identical to TRBD1. CDR1 and CDR2 from the germline V gene are SGHAT and FQNNGV. The CDR3 covers 15 residues. The CDR3 loop is CASSWTRTGQEIRYF. The CDR3 region has the DNA TGTGCCAGCAGCTGGACCAGGACAGGCCAAGAGATCCGGTATTTC.